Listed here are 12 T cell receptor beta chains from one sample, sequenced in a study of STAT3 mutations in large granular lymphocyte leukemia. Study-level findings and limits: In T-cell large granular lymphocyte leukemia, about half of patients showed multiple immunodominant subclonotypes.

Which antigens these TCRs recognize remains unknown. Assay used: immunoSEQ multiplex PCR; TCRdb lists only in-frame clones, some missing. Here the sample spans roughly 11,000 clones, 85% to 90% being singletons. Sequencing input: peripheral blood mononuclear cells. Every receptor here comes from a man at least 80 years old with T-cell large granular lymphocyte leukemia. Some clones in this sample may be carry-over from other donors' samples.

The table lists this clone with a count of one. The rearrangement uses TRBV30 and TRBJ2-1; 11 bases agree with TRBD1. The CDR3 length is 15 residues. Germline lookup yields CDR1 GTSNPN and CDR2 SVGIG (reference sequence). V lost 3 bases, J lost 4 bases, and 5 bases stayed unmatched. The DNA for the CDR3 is TGTGCCTGGAGGAGGGACAGGGGGGTATACAATGAGCAGTTCTTC. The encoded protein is CAWRRDRGVYNEQFF.

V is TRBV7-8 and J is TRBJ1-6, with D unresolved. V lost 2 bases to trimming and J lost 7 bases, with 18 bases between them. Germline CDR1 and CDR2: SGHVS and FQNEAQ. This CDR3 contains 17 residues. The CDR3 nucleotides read TGTGCCAGCAGCTTAAGGCGAATGGTGGGGAGAAATTCACCCCTCCACTTT. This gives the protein CASSLRRMVGRNSPLHF.

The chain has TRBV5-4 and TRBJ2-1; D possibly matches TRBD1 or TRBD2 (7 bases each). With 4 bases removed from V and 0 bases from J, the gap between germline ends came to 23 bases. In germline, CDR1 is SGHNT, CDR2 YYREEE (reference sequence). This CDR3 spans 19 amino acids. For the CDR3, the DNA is TGTGCCAGCAGCCCCGGTCCCCAGGGGGGGGGTAACTCCTACAATGAGCAGTTCTTC. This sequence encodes CASSPGPQGGGNSYNEQFF.

The CDR3: CASSVFDRVGNSPLHF. The CDR3 nucleotides read TGTGCCAGCAGCGTCTTTGACAGGGTGGGGAATTCACCCCTCCACTTT. The chain uses TRBV9 and TRBJ1-6; TRBD1 agrees at 7 bases. The CDR3 is made up of 16 amino acids. V lost 2 bases and J lost 7; bases outside the gene matches: 9. The V gene's germline CDR1 is SGDLS and CDR2 YYNGEE. The variable domain in full, completed from reference TRBV9 and TRBJ1-6, reads DSGVTQTPKHLITATGQRVTLRCSPRSGDLSVYWYQQSLDQGLQFLIQYYNGEERAKGNILERFSAQQFPDLHSELNLSSLELGDSALYFCASSVFDRVGNSPLHFGNGTRLTVT.

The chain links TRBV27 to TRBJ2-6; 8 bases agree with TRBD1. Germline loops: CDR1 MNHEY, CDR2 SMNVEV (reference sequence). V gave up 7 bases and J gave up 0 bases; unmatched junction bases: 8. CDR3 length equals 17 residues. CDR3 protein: CASTDGTGGSGANVLTF. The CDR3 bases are TGTGCCAGCACCGACGGGACAGGTGGCTCTGGGGCCAACGTCCTGACTTTC.

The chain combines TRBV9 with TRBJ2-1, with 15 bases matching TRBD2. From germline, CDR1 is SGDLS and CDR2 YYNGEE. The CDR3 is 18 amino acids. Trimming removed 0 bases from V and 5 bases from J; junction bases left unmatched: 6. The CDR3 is CASSVAGLAGGPDNEQFF. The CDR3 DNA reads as TGTGCCAGCAGCGTAGCTGGACTAGCGGGGGGGCCCGACAATGAGCAGTTCTTC.

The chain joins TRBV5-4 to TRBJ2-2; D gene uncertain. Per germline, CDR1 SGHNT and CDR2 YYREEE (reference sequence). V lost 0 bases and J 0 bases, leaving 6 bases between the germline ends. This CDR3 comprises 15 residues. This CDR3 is CASSLGLANTGELFF. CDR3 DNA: TGTGCCAGCAGCTTGGGGCTAGCGAACACCGGGGAGCTGTTTTTT.

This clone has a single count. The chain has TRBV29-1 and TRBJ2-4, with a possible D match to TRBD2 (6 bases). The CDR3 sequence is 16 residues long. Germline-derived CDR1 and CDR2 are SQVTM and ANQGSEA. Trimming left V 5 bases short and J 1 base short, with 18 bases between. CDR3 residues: CSVSAGEALAKNIQYF. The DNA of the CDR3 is TGCAGCGTTTCCGCTGGGGAGGCTTTGGCCAAAAACATTCAGTACTTC.

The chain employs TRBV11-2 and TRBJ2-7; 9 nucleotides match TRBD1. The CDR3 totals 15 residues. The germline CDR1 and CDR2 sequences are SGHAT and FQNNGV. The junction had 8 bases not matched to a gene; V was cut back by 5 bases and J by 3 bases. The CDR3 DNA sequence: TGTGCCAGCAGCAGGGACAGGGCAAATAACTACGAGCAGTACTTC. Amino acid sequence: CASSRDRANNYEQYF. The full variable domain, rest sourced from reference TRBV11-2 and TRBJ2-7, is EAGVAQSPRYKIIEKRQSVAFWCNPISGHATLYWYQQILGQGPKLLIQFQNNGVVDDSQLPKDRFSAERLKGVDSTLKIQPAKLEDSAVYLCASSRDRANNYEQYFGPGTRLTVT.

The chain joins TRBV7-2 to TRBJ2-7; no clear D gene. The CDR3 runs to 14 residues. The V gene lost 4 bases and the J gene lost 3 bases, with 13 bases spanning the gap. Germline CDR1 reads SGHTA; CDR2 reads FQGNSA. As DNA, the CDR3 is TGTGCCAGCAGCTCACGGACCGAGAACTACGAGCAGTACTTC. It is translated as CASSSRTENYEQYF.

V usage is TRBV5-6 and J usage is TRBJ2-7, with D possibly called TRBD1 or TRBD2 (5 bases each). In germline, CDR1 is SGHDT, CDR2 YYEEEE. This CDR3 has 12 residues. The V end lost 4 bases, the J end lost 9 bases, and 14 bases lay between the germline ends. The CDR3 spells CASSLGLGVQYF. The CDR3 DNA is TGTGCCAGCAGCCTCGGGTTGGGGGTGCAGTACTTC.

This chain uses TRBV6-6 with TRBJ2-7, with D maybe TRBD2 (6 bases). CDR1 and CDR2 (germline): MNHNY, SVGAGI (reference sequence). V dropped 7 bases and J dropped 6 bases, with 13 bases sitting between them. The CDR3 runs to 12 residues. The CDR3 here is CASNGRRAEQYF. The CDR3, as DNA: TGTGCCAGCAACGGCAGGAGGGCCGAGCAGTACTTC.